These 20 T cell receptor beta chains came from one sample sequenced in a study of OX40 agonist ivuxolimab in advanced cancers. Data came from immunoSEQ multiplex PCR; TCRdb stores just in-frame clones and leaves some out. This repertoire shows tens of thousands of clones, around nine tenths found once; its top ten account for approximately 0.26%. The sequenced sample was CD4+ or CD8+ T cells sorted from blood, obtained in a trial of the OX40 agonist ivuxolimab. Receptors were obtained from an adult with an advanced solid tumor such as melanoma, head and neck, liver or kidney cancer.

The V gene is TRBV9, the J gene TRBJ2-3; the D gene is possibly TRBD2 (5 bases). V was trimmed by 6 bases and J by 0 bases, leaving 14 bases between them. CDR3 length equals 15 residues. Germline V gene sequence: CDR1 SGDLS, CDR2 YYNGEE. The CDR3 nucleotides are TGTGCCAGCACCCTAAGCGGAACTAGCACAGATACGCAGTATTTT. This codes for CASTLSGTSTDTQYF.

CDR3 region: CASSQYYGGAGRNYGYTF. The CDR3 coding sequence is TGTGCCAGCAGCCAATACTACGGGGGCGCCGGCAGAAATTATGGCTACACCTTC. The chain recombines TRBV5-5 with TRBJ1-2, with D tentatively TRBD1 (6 bases). The CDR3 extends over 18 amino acids. The V end lost 4 bases, the J end lost 5 bases, and 27 bases lay between the germline ends. CDR1 is SGHKS and CDR2 is YYEKEE in the germline V gene (reference sequence).

This sequence joins TRBV7-9 and TRBJ2-1; 12 positions agree with TRBD2. Trimming took 5 bases from V and 4 from J; bases not matched to a gene: 9. CDR1 and CDR2 from the germline V gene are SEHNR and FQNEAQ (reference sequence). The CDR3 has 17 amino acids. Here the CDR3 reads CASSKQGLAGRYNEQFF. The CDR3 DNA is TGTGCCAGCAGCAAACAAGGACTAGCGGGACGATACAATGAGCAGTTCTTC.

The chain employs TRBV7-6 and TRBJ2-3, with 9 bases lining up with TRBD2. The CDR3 runs to 17 residues. Unmatched junction bases numbered 9, after V lost 5 bases and J lost 0 bases. Per the germline V gene, CDR1 is SGHVS and CDR2 is FNYEAQ. The CDR3 sequence is CASSQSAGGTSTDTQYF. Here the CDR3 DNA reads TGTGCCAGCAGCCAGTCAGCGGGGGGCACTAGCACAGATACGCAGTATTTT.

This chain connects TRBV13 to TRBJ1-3; 7 bases match TRBD1. CDR1 is PRHDT, CDR2 FYEKMQ, per germline (reference sequence). With 5 bases clipped from V and 2 bases from J, the junction kept 6 bases outside the gene matches. There are 15 residues in the CDR3. The DNA for the CDR3 is TGTGCCAGCAGCAGGAACAGGGGAGCTGGAAACACCATATATTTT. This translates into CASSRNRGAGNTIYF.

The rearrangement joins TRBV5-1 to TRBJ1-5; D is unclear. Trimming shortened V by 1 base and J by 7 bases, and 9 bases separated the two germline ends. The CDR3 spans 13 residues. The germline gives CDR1 SGHRS, CDR2 YFSETQ. The CDR3 sequence is CASSLSPRQPQHF. The CDR3, as DNA: TGCGCCAGCAGCTTGAGTCCTAGGCAGCCCCAGCATTTT.

The CDR3 loop reads CASSQRLAGSTGELFF. CDR3 sequence (DNA): TGCGCCAGCAGCCAGAGACTAGCGGGGTCCACCGGGGAGCTGTTTTTT. The gene calls are TRBV5-1 and TRBJ2-2; 11 bases map to TRBD2. This CDR3 has 16 amino acids. Germline lookup yields CDR1 SGHRS and CDR2 YFSETQ. V lost 4 bases to trimming and J lost 4 bases; unmatched junction nucleotides: 6.

The chain uses TRBV25-1 and TRBJ2-5, with TRBD2 as a possible D gene (5 bases). The CDR3 spans 15 residues. Germline V CDR1 and CDR2: MGHDK, SYGVNS. Trimming left V 3 bases short and J 4 bases short, with 15 bases between. CDR3 residues: CASSDPRARVETQYF. The CDR3 coding sequence is TGTGCCAGCAGTGACCCTAGAGCGAGGGTAGAGACCCAGTACTTC.

The rearrangement links TRBV29-1 to TRBJ1-6; 8 nucleotides agree with TRBD1. V lost 7 bases to trimming and J lost 1 base; unmatched junction nucleotides: 3. Germline CDR1 is SQVTM and CDR2 is ANQGSEA. The CDR3 runs to 14 residues. The CDR3 DNA follows: TGCAGCGCACGGACAGGGTCCTATAATTCACCCCTCCACTTT. This sequence encodes CSARTGSYNSPLHF.

This clone was counted a few times. The chain couples TRBV5-1 to TRBJ2-7; 12 bases agree with TRBD2. V dropped 5 bases and J dropped 2; count of bases not matched to a gene: 8. Germline CDR1 and CDR2: SGHRS and YFSETQ. There are 16 residues in the CDR3. CDR3 DNA: TGCGCCAGCAGACTAGCGGGGGGACTCCGAACCTACGAGCAGTACTTC. Translating it yields CASRLAGGLRTYEQYF. Full variable domain (outside the CDR3, taken from reference TRBV5-1 and TRBJ2-7): KAGVTQTPRYLIKTRGQQVTLSCSPISGHRSVSWYQQTPGQGLQFLFEYFSETQRNKGNFPGRFSGRQFSNSRSEMNVSTLELGDSALYLCASRLAGGLRTYEQYFGPGTRLTVT.

This chain joins TRBV7-2 and TRBJ1-5; 9 nucleotides agree with TRBD1. The germline CDR1 and CDR2 sequences are SGHTA and FQGNSA. J was trimmed by 1 base and V by 6 bases; bases with no gene match: 1. This CDR3 has 14 amino acids. CDR3: CASRGTGSNQPQHF. CDR3 sequence (DNA): TGTGCCAGCAGAGGGACAGGGAGCAATCAGCCCCAGCATTTT.

V and J are TRBV18 and TRBJ2-1; D is uncertain. The CDR3 loop spans 13 amino acids. Per germline, CDR1 KGHSH and CDR2 LQKENI. V shed 3 bases and J shed 7 bases, with 10 bases lying between them. The CDR3 spells CASSPKVGNEQFF. The CDR3 coding sequence is TGTGCCAGCTCACCGAAGGTGGGGAATGAGCAGTTCTTC.

The chain joins TRBV21-1 to TRBJ1-3. TRBV21-1 has pseudogene status. The CDR3 contains 17 residues. This CDR3 reads CASSKGPGQGNGNTIYF. The CDR3 nucleotides read TGTGCCAGCAGCAAAGGTCCGGGGCAGGGCAATGGAAACACCATATATTTT.

A remark on this clone: The same CDR3 arises from other DNA sequences in this sample as well. The chain combines TRBV29-1 with TRBJ1-5; possible D gene TRBD1, 5 bases. The CDR3 runs 15 residues. Trimming pared 6 bases from V and 3 bases from J, leaving 18 bases between. CDR1 and CDR2 (germline): SQVTM, ANQGSEA. The CDR3 loop reads CSVVRGSDSNQPQHF. DNA for the CDR3: TGCAGCGTCGTTCGGGGCAGCGACTCCAATCAGCCCCAGCATTTT.

V gene TRBV4-3 combines with J gene TRBJ2-5, with TRBD2 identical over 14 bases. This CDR3 is built from 15 residues. V shed 2 bases and J 7 bases; nucleotides not matched to a gene: 3. Germline V lookup: CDR1 LGHNA, CDR2 YSLEER. CDR3 amino acids: CASSQLGLAGGTQYF. Written as DNA, the CDR3 is TGCGCCAGCAGCCAACTCGGACTAGCGGGGGGGACCCAGTACTTC.

The chain uses TRBV19 and TRBJ2-4, with D tentatively TRBD1 (5 bases). The CDR3 contains 14 residues. V was trimmed by 6 bases and J by 0 bases, leaving 9 bases between them. Germline V gene sequence: CDR1 LNHDA, CDR2 SQIVND (reference sequence). The CDR3 bases are TGTGCCAGTAGGACAGAACAAGCCAAAAACATTCAGTACTTC. Translated, it gives CASRTEQAKNIQYF.

The chain joins TRBV10-3 to TRBJ1-3; 10 bases are a match to TRBD1. The CDR3 is 13 residues long. CDR1 is ENHRY, CDR2 SYGVKD, per germline. Losses at the gene ends were 9 bases for V and 4 bases for J; bases not matched to a gene: 3. CDR3 sequence reads: CAIGTGVGNTIYF. CDR3 coding DNA: TGTGCCATAGGGACAGGGGTAGGAAACACCATATATTTT.

The V gene is TRBV5-4, the J gene TRBJ1-2; D unresolved. V lost 4 bases to trimming and J lost 4 bases, with 14 bases between them. The germline CDR1 and CDR2 sequences are SGHNT and YYREEE (reference sequence). This CDR3 has 14 amino acids. The DNA of the CDR3 is TGTGCCAGCAGCCCCCAGGAGGCGCCCTATGGCTACACCTTC. Its protein product is CASSPQEAPYGYTF. The full variable domain, its missing parts supplied by reference TRBV5-4 and TRBJ1-2, is ETGVTQSPTHLIKTRGQQVTLRCSSQSGHNTVSWYQQALGQGPQFIFQYYREEENGRGNFPPRFSGLQFPNYSSELNVNALELDDSALYLCASSPQEAPYGYTFGSGTRLTVV.

The rearrangement uses TRBV30 and TRBJ1-3, with D perhaps TRBD1 (5 bases). CDR1 is GTSNPN and CDR2 is SVGIG in the germline V gene (reference sequence). The CDR3 spans 16 residues. Trimming removed 0 bases at V and 2 bases at J, with 14 bases between. CDR3 sequence: CAWSVRGRSTGNTIYF. DNA of the CDR3: TGTGCCTGGAGTGTACGGGGCAGGTCAACTGGAAACACCATATATTTT. The full variable domain, with the rest looked up from reference TRBV30 and TRBJ1-3, is SQTIHQWPATLVQPVGSPLSLECTVEGTSNPNLYWYRQAAGRGLQLLFYSVGIGQISSEVPQNLSASRPQDRQFILSSKKLLLSDSGFYLCAWSVRGRSTGNTIYFGEGSWLTVV.

This chain uses TRBV18 with TRBJ2-3; D is unresolved. The CDR3 runs 12 residues. Germline V gene lookup returns CDR1 KGHSH and CDR2 LQKENI. Between the trimmed V and J ends, which lost 4 bases and 0 bases, there was a span of 2 bases. CDR3 sequence reads: CASSLSTDTQYF. The CDR3 bases are TGTGCCAGCTCACTAAGCACAGATACGCAGTATTTT.